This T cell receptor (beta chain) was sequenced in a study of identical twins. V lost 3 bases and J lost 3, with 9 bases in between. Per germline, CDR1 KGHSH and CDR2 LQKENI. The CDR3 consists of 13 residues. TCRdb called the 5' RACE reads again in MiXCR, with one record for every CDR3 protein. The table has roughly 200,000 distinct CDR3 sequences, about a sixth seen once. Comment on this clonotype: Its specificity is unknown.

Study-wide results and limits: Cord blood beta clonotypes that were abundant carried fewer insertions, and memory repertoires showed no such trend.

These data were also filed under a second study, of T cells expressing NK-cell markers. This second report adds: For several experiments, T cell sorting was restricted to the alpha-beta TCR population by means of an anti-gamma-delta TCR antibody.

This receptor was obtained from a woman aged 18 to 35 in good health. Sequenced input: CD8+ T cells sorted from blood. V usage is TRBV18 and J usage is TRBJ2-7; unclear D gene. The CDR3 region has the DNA TGTGCCAGCTCACCTGAGGACCACTACGAGCAGTACTTC. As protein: CASSPEDHYEQYF. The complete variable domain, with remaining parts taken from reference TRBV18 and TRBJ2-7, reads NAGVMQNPRHLVRRRGQEARLRCSPMKGHSHVYWYRQLPEEGLKFMVYLQKENIIDESGMPKERFSAEFPKEGPSILRIQQVVRGDSAAYFCASSPEDHYEQYFGPGTRLTVT.